These T cell receptor beta chains were read from a single sample in a study of blood T cell repertoires in COVID-19. Using immunoSEQ multiplex PCR, the repertoire was profiled, and TCRdb retains in-frame clones only, with some absent. Here the sample spans 200,000 to 250,000 clones, 70% to 90% being singletons. Sequenced input: peripheral blood. Receptor source: a human donor in a cohort sampled during active COVID-19. Each CDR3 is given with its conserved first and last residue. A D gene is named only where the DNA matches it firmly. Clone sizes are given selectively: once, few, many, or a class where the clone is expanded.

D: TRBD1; V: TRBV19; J: TRBJ1-1; size: once; CDR3: CASSNQGASTEAFF; DNA: TGTGCCAGTAGTAATCAGGGGGCGAGCACTGAAGCTTTCTTT
D: -; V: TRBV5-4; J: TRBJ1-2; size: few; CDR3: CASRGGQTYFGGYTF; DNA: TGTGCCAGCAGGGGGGGGCAGACTTACTTCGGTGGCTACACCTTC
D: TRBD1; V: TRBV29-1; J: TRBJ1-1; size: few; CDR3: CSVSQGANTEAFF; DNA: TGCAGCGTCTCACAGGGGGCGAACACTGAAGCTTTCTTT
D: -; V: TRBV24-1; J: TRBJ2-7; size: -; CDR3: CAAGSSFGEQYF; DNA: TGTGCCGCCGGGAGTAGTTTCGGAGAGCAGTACTTC
D: -; V: TRBV12-3/TRBV12-4; J: TRBJ2-7; size: -; CDR3: CASRRPGGSEQYF; DNA: TGTGCCAGCAGACGCCCAGGAGGCTCCGAGCAGTACTTC
D: -; V: TRBV27; J: TRBJ2-6; size: -; CDR3: CASRRTDRSTVLTF; DNA: TGTGCCAGCCGAAGAACCGACAGGTCCACCGTCCTGACTTTC
D: -; V: TRBV11-3; J: TRBJ2-2; size: -; CDR3: CASSPGAAGELFF; DNA: TGTGCCAGCAGCCCAGGGGCGGCCGGGGAGCTGTTTTTT
D: -; V: TRBV20-1; J: TRBJ1-1; size: -; CDR3: CSAGLALEAFF; DNA: TGCAGTGCTGGGCTTGCGCTTGAAGCTTTCTTT
D: -; V: TRBV4-1; J: TRBJ1-1; size: few; CDR3: CASSQVGLLNTEAFF; DNA: TGCGCCAGCAGCCAAGTCGGACTCCTGAACACTGAAGCTTTCTTT
D: -; V: TRBV5-1; J: TRBJ2-7; size: once; CDR3: CASSPDSYEQYF; DNA: TGCGCCAGCAGCCCGGACAGCTACGAGCAGTACTTC
D: -; V: TRBV5-6; J: TRBJ2-7; size: -; CDR3: CASSLNREQYF; DNA: TGTGCCAGCAGCTTGAATCGCGAGCAGTACTTC
D: -; V: TRBV28; J: TRBJ1-5; size: -; CDR3: CASRGGAQNQPQHF; DNA: TGTGCCAGCAGGGGGGGGGCGCAAAATCAGCCCCAGCATTTT
D: TRBD2; V: TRBV7-2; J: TRBJ2-1; size: -; CDR3: CASSTRGGLDEQFF; DNA: TGTGCCAGCAGCACGCGGGGGGGATTGGATGAGCAGTTCTTC
D: -; V: TRBV19; J: TRBJ2-2; size: -; CDR3: CASSIATGGELFF; DNA: TGTGCCAGTAGTATAGCGACGGGCGGGGAGCTGTTTTTT
D: TRBD1; V: TRBV4-1; J: TRBJ1-3; size: -; CDR3: CASSDRGGNTIYF; DNA: TGCGCCAGCAGCGACAGGGGGGGAAACACCATATATTTT
D: TRBD1; V: TRBV4-1; J: TRBJ1-4; size: many; CDR3: CASSLAQGPNEKLFF; DNA: TGCGCCAGCAGCCTGGCACAGGGGCCTAATGAAAAACTGTTTTTT
D: -; V: TRBV2; J: TRBJ1-4; size: -; CDR3: CASSGTDIATNEKLFF; DNA: TGTGCCAGCAGTGGGACAGATATTGCAACTAATGAAAAACTGTTTTTT
D: TRBD1; V: TRBV5-1; J: TRBJ2-7; size: -; CDR3: CASGRTGSYEQYF; DNA: TGCGCCAGCGGCCGGACAGGCTCCTACGAGCAGTACTTC
D: TRBD1; V: TRBV6-5; J: TRBJ2-7; size: -; CDR3: CASRRDRESYEQYF; DNA: TGTGCCAGCAGGAGAGACAGGGAATCCTACGAGCAGTACTTC
D: -; V: TRBV9; J: TRBJ1-4; size: many; CDR3: CASSDGATNEKLFF; DNA: TGTGCCAGCAGCGACGGTGCAACTAATGAAAAACTGTTTTTT
D: TRBD1; V: TRBV2; J: TRBJ1-5; size: -; CDR3: CASSEQGDQPQHF; DNA: TGTGCCAGCAGTGAACAGGGGGATCAGCCCCAGCATTTT
D: TRBD1; V: TRBV24-1; J: TRBJ1-2; size: -; CDR3: CATSDPGQGKGYGYTF; DNA: TGTGCCACCAGTGATCCCGGACAGGGGAAGGGCTATGGCTACACCTTC
D: TRBD1; V: TRBV2; J: TRBJ2-7; size: -; CDR3: CASSPGQALSYEQYF; DNA: TGTGCCAGCAGCCCCGGACAGGCCCTCTCCTACGAGCAGTACTTC
D: -; V: TRBV2; J: TRBJ1-2; size: once; CDR3: CASSGTSRYTF; DNA: TGTGCCAGCAGTGGTACATCACGCTACACCTTC
D: TRBD2; V: TRBV3-1/TRBV3-2; J: TRBJ2-5; size: -; CDR3: CASSQDRLAGRKYQETQYF; DNA: TGTGCCAGCAGCCAAGATAGGCTAGCGGGGCGAAAATACCAAGAGACCCAGTACTTC
D: TRBD1; V: TRBV25-1; J: TRBJ2-1; size: -; CDR3: CASSETGGLYNEQFF; DNA: TGTGCCAGCAGTGAGACAGGGGGTTTATACAATGAGCAGTTCTTC
D: -; V: TRBV28; J: TRBJ2-7; size: -; CDR3: CASIQTGLSYEQYF; DNA: TGTGCCAGCATCCAGACGGGTCTCTCCTACGAGCAGTACTTC
D: TRBD1; V: TRBV7-2; J: TRBJ1-3; size: few; CDR3: CASSLGQGDTIYF; DNA: TGTGCCAGCAGCTTAGGGCAGGGGGACACCATATATTTT
D: TRBD1; V: TRBV29-1; J: TRBJ1-1; size: -; CDR3: CSVDLGQPMNTEAFF; DNA: TGCAGCGTTGACTTGGGACAGCCCATGAACACTGAAGCTTTCTTT
D: TRBD1; V: TRBV5-4; J: TRBJ2-7; size: few; CDR3: CASSPTGGAYEQYF; DNA: TGTGCCAGCAGCCCCACAGGGGGCGCGTACGAGCAGTACTTC
D: TRBD1; V: TRBV6-2/TRBV6-3; J: TRBJ1-6; size: -; CDR3: CASSYRQGPLHF; DNA: TGTGCCAGCAGTTACCGACAGGGGCCCCTCCACTTT
D: -; V: TRBV6-2/TRBV6-3; J: TRBJ2-2; size: -; CDR3: CASSYVGEGTGELFF; DNA: TGTGCCAGCAGTTACGTCGGAGAGGGCACCGGGGAGCTGTTTTTT
D: -; V: TRBV2; J: TRBJ1-2; size: -; CDR3: CASSGNPGGYGYTF; DNA: TGTGCCAGCAGTGGAAATCCGGGGGGCTATGGCTACACCTTC
D: TRBD2; V: TRBV27; J: TRBJ2-1; size: -; CDR3: CATSSGRARFPYNEQFF; DNA: TGTGCCACTTCGAGCGGGAGGGCCAGATTTCCCTACAATGAGCAGTTCTTC
D: -; V: TRBV7-9; J: TRBJ2-1; size: -; CDR3: CASSHRGFSYNEQFF; DNA: TGTGCCAGCAGCCACCGGGGGTTCTCCTACAATGAGCAGTTCTTC
D: -; V: TRBV7-2; J: TRBJ2-1; size: -; CDR3: CASSAGAVNYNEQFF; DNA: TGTGCCAGCAGCGCAGGAGCGGTCAACTACAATGAGCAGTTCTTC
D: -; V: TRBV19; J: TRBJ2-7; size: -; CDR3: CASSIESGYSYEQYF; DNA: TGTGCCAGTAGTATTGAATCGGGATACTCCTACGAGCAGTACTTC
D: -; V: TRBV5-1; J: TRBJ2-2; size: few; CDR3: CASSPNTGGELFF; DNA: TGCGCCAGCAGCCCTAACACGGGCGGGGAGCTGTTTTTT
D: TRBD1; V: TRBV5-1; J: TRBJ2-5; size: -; CDR3: CASSILLAGQEALTTQYF; DNA: TGCGCCAGCAGCATTCTTCTGGCCGGACAGGAGGCATTGACGACCCAGTACTTC
D: -; V: TRBV3-1/TRBV3-2; J: TRBJ1-2; size: -; CDR3: CASSPTGTGYTF; DNA: TGTGCCAGCAGCCCGACAGGAACTGGCTACACCTTC
D: TRBD2; V: TRBV6-1; J: TRBJ2-1; size: -; CDR3: CASSEGIPGLAMYNEQFF; DNA: TGTGCCAGCAGTGAAGGGATTCCGGGACTAGCTATGTACAATGAGCAGTTCTTC
D: TRBD1; V: TRBV5-4; J: TRBJ1-2; size: -; CDR3: CASSFDRAGFGYTF; DNA: TGTGCCAGCAGCTTCGACAGGGCGGGCTTTGGCTACACCTTC
D: TRBD1; V: TRBV7-9; J: TRBJ1-3; size: -; CDR3: CASSLGETGGRNTIYF; DNA: TGTGCCAGCAGCTTGGGTGAAACAGGGGGGCGAAACACCATATATTTT
D: -; V: TRBV2; J: TRBJ2-5; size: -; CDR3: CASRPRGSETQYF; DNA: TGTGCCAGCAGGCCCCGGGGGTCAGAGACCCAGTACTTC
D: -; V: TRBV27; J: TRBJ1-5; size: -; CDR3: CATRGGWGNQPQHF; DNA: TGTGCCACACGAGGGGGATGGGGCAATCAGCCCCAGCATTTT
D: -; V: TRBV5-1; J: TRBJ2-7; size: -; CDR3: CASSLAVASDEQYF; DNA: TGCGCCAGCAGCTTGGCCGTGGCTAGCGACGAGCAGTACTTC
D: TRBD1; V: TRBV5-1; J: TRBJ1-5; size: -; CDR3: CASSPRTGYNQPQHF; DNA: TGCGCCAGCAGCCCTAGGACAGGGTACAATCAGCCCCAGCATTTT
D: TRBD2; V: TRBV19; J: TRBJ2-1; size: -; CDR3: CASSIGRGGYNEQFF; DNA: TGTGCCAGTAGTATTGGGCGGGGGGGCTACAATGAGCAGTTCTTC
D: -; V: TRBV21-1; J: TRBJ2-7; size: -; CDR3: CASSKGEPGEQYF; DNA: TGTGCCAGCAGCAAAGGGGAGCCGGGGGAGCAGTACTTC